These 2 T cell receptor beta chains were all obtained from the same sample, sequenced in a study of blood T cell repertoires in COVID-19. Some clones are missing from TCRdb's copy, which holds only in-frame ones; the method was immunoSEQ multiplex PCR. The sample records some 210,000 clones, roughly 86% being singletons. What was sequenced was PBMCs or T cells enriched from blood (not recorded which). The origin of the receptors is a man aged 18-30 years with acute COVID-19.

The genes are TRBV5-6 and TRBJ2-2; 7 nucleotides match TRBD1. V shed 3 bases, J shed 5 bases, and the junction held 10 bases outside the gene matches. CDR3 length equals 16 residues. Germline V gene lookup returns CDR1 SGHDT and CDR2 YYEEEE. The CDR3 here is CASSSGTASPTGELFF. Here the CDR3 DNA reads TGTGCCAGCAGCTCGGGGACAGCCTCACCAACCGGGGAGCTGTTTTTT.

CDR3: CASSFSTGEYEQYF. The CDR3 coding sequence is TGTGCCAGCAGTTTCTCAACAGGGGAATACGAGCAGTACTTC. V and J are TRBV28 and TRBJ2-7; 7 bases line up with TRBD1. Germline V gene sequence: CDR1 MDHEN, CDR2 SYDVKM. The ends lost 3 bases at V and 4 bases at J; junction bases unmatched: 6. The CDR3 has 14 amino acids. The full variable domain, its missing parts supplied by reference TRBV28 and TRBJ2-7, is DVKVTQSSRYLVKRTGEKVFLECVQDMDHENMFWYRQDPGLGLRLIYFSYDVKMKEKGDIPEGYSVSREKKERFSLILESASTNQTSMYLCASSFSTGEYEQYFGPGTRLTVT.